This is a list of T cell receptor beta chains from one sample in a study of blood T cell repertoires in COVID-19. Sequenced by immunoSEQ multiplex PCR; TCRdb stores in-frame clones only, minus some. The sample records about 240,000 clones, 70% to 90% being singletons. Sequencing was performed on PBMCs or T cells enriched from blood (not recorded which). The receptors derive from a woman between 35 and 50 years old with acute COVID-19. Both conserved end residues are part of each CDR3. The D gene is left open where the match is weak. Clone size is stated in some rows and not others, as once, few, many or a class when expanded.

size,D,length,V,J,DNA,CDR3
.,TRBD1,16,TRBV7-9,TRBJ2-1,TGTGCCAGCAGCCGCCCGGGACAGGGGCGCTACAATGAGCAGTTCTTC,CASSRPGQGRYNEQFF
.,TRBD2,17,TRBV2,TRBJ2-3,TGTGCCAGCAGGGGTGGGAGGACTAGCGGGAGCTCAGATACGCAGTATTTT,CASRGGRTSGSSDTQYF
once,.,13,TRBV14,TRBJ2-1,TGTGCCAGCAGCCGTGGGGCCGACAATGAGCAGTTCTTC,CASSRGADNEQFF
.,TRBD2,14,TRBV4-2,TRBJ2-1,TGTGCCAGCAGCCCGGGACTACCTCACAATGAGCAGTTCTTC,CASSPGLPHNEQFF
.,.,15,TRBV10-3,TRBJ2-7,TGTGCCATCAGTGAGTCGGCGACTAGAGGAGACGAGCAGTACTTC,CAISESATRGDEQYF
.,.,16,TRBV7-2,TRBJ2-3,TGTGCCAGCAGCGTAGGGCCCAGCGGGACAACAGATACGCAGTATTTT,CASSVGPSGTTDTQYF
.,.,14,TRBV12-5,TRBJ1-1,TGTGCTAGTGGTTTGGCCAGACTTGGGACTGAAGCTTTCTTT,CASGLARLGTEAFF
.,TRBD1,14,TRBV19,TRBJ2-5,TGTGCCAGTAGTAGTAGACAGGGGGAGGAGACCCAGTACTTC,CASSSRQGEETQYF
.,TRBD1,14,TRBV7-7,TRBJ2-1,TGTGCTAGCAGCCCGTGGGGACAGTACAATGAGCAGTTCTTC,CASSPWGQYNEQFF
.,.,15,TRBV4-1,TRBJ2-2,TGCGCCAGCAGCCTGCAAGGACAACACACCGGGGAGCTGTTTTTT,CASSLQGQHTGELFF
.,.,14,TRBV14,TRBJ2-5,TGTGCCAGCAGCCAAGACATGTTCCAAGAGACCCAGTACTTC,CASSQDMFQETQYF
.,TRBD2,15,TRBV3-1/TRBV3-2,TRBJ2-1,TGTGCCAGCAGCCGACTAGCGGGGGACTACAATGAGCAGTTCTTC,CASSRLAGDYNEQFF
.,.,15,TRBV6-5,TRBJ1-5,TGTGCCAGCGGACGGACAGCTTATAGCAATCAGCCCCAGCATTTT,CASGRTAYSNQPQHF
.,TRBD2,19,TRBV11-2,TRBJ2-1,TGTGCCAGCAGCCCACTCCGACTAGCGGGAGGGAGCTCCTACAATGAGCAGTTCTTC,CASSPLRLAGGSSYNEQFF
.,TRBD1,18,TRBV7-6,TRBJ1-6,TGTGCCAGCAGCTTAGTTCGGACAGGAGGAGGATCTGGTTCACCCCTCCACTTT,CASSLVRTGGGSGSPLHF
.,TRBD2,17,TRBV10-2,TRBJ2-1,TGCGCCAGCAGTGAGTCCACTACGGGAGGGTCCTACAATGAGCAGTTCTTC,CASSESTTGGSYNEQFF
.,.,17,TRBV24-1,TRBJ2-3,TGTGCCACCAGTGATTTGGAAGGCGGGGAGGGCACAGATACGCAGTATTTT,CATSDLEGGEGTDTQYF
few,TRBD2,16,TRBV24-1,TRBJ2-5,TGTGCCACCAGTGACCGGGCGGGAGTTAGGCAAGAGACCCAGTACTTC,CATSDRAGVRQETQYF
once,TRBD1,12,TRBV29-1,TRBJ2-3,TGCAGCGCCAGACAGGGCTCAGATACGCAGTATTTT,CSARQGSDTQYF
.,TRBD2,17,TRBV18,TRBJ2-1,TGTGCCAGCTCACCACCCCCAGCTAGCGGGAGGAACTATGAGCAGTTCTTC,CASSPPPASGRNYEQFF
.,.,15,TRBV18,TRBJ2-7,TGTGCCAGCTCGGGGGGGCTAGCAGATTCCTACGAGCAGTACTTC,CASSGGLADSYEQYF
few,.,12,TRBV6-5,TRBJ1-2,TGTGCCAGCAGCCGGGGGAACTATGGCTACACCTTC,CASSRGNYGYTF
.,.,16,TRBV18,TRBJ1-5,TGTGCCAGCTCACCAAGAGACTTGATTAAAGGTCAGCCCCAGCATTTT,CASSPRDLIKGQPQHF
.,.,13,TRBV12-3/TRBV12-4,TRBJ2-5,TGTGCCAGCAGTTTTCTGGGGCAGGAGACCCAGTACTTC,CASSFLGQETQYF
.,.,14,TRBV25-1,TRBJ1-2,TGTGCCAGCAGTGCGGGGGGCAGTGTCTATGGCTACACCTTC,CASSAGGSVYGYTF
.,.,12,TRBV2,TRBJ2-7,TGTGCCAGCGGCTTAGGAACCGGGGAGCAGTACTTC,CASGLGTGEQYF
.,.,14,TRBV5-1,TRBJ1-1,TGCGCCAGCAGCTTGGCAGGGGCCTACACTGAAGCTTTCTTT,CASSLAGAYTEAFF
.,.,20,TRBV19,TRBJ2-3,TGTGCCAGTAGGCAGAGGGTCGGAACGGGATTCCAAACGGGCACAGATACGCAGTATTTT,CASRQRVGTGFQTGTDTQYF
.,TRBD1,15,TRBV14,TRBJ1-1,TGTGCCAGCAGCGACCGACAGGGCCCCAACACTGAAGCTTTCTTT,CASSDRQGPNTEAFF
.,TRBD2,13,TRBV6-5,TRBJ2-7,TGTGCCACCGGGGGGGAGGTCTCCTACGAGCAGTACTTC,CATGGEVSYEQYF
.,TRBD2,15,TRBV5-4,TRBJ2-1,TGTGCCAGCAGCTTGGGGGGGATTGGGAGGGCTGAGCAGTTCTTC,CASSLGGIGRAEQFF
.,.,14,TRBV13,TRBJ2-7,TGTGCCAGCAGCTTTCCCCCGAGTCCCTACGAGCAGTACTTC,CASSFPPSPYEQYF
.,TRBD2,15,TRBV14,TRBJ2-7,TGTGCCAGCAGCCCTATAGCGGGAGTGGCCTACGAGCAGTACTTC,CASSPIAGVAYEQYF
.,.,16,TRBV15,TRBJ2-7,TGTGCCACCAGCAGAGTGAGGCATCAGACCCCCTACGAGCAGTACTTC,CATSRVRHQTPYEQYF
.,TRBD1,14,TRBV5-1,TRBJ1-2,TGCGCCAGCAGCCAGAAGACAGGGAACTATGGCTACACCTTC,CASSQKTGNYGYTF
.,TRBD1,15,TRBV7-9,TRBJ2-7,TGTGCCAGCAGACATACAGGGGAACGAAACTCCGAGCAGTACTTC,CASRHTGERNSEQYF
.,.,14,TRBV30,TRBJ2-3,TGTGCCTGGAGTGTATTGGGCGCTTCGGATACGCAGTATTTT,CAWSVLGASDTQYF
once,.,13,TRBV19,TRBJ1-1,TGTGCCAGTAGTGGACAGCGGAACACTGAAGCTTTCTTT,CASSGQRNTEAFF
.,.,15,TRBV4-1,TRBJ1-5,TGCGCCAGCAGCCAAGATTACAGGGACAATCAGCCCCAGCATTTT,CASSQDYRDNQPQHF
few,.,16,TRBV7-2,TRBJ2-7,TGTGCCAGCAGCTTAGTGGGGGGGCAAAAGGCCAACGAGCAGTACTTC,CASSLVGGQKANEQYF
.,TRBD1,16,TRBV25-1,TRBJ1-2,TGTGCCAGCAGTGATCCTCACAGGGGGCAAAACTATGGCTACACCTTC,CASSDPHRGQNYGYTF
.,.,12,TRBV12-3/TRBV12-4,TRBJ1-5,TGTGCCAGCGGGGGGGGGAATCAGCCCCAGCATTTT,CASGGGNQPQHF
.,TRBD2,15,TRBV5-1,TRBJ2-1,TGCGCCAGCAGCTTCCCTCGGGGGAGGGATAATGAGCAGTTCTTC,CASSFPRGRDNEQFF
.,TRBD2,15,TRBV7-9,TRBJ2-1,TGTGCCAGCAGCTTAGCGGGAGGGCCGGGGGATGAGCAGTTCTTC,CASSLAGGPGDEQFF
.,TRBD2,16,TRBV11-3,TRBJ2-7,TGTGCCAGCAGCTTAGTTGCGACTAGCGGGTGGTACGAGCAGTACTTC,CASSLVATSGWYEQYF
.,TRBD1,14,TRBV24-1,TRBJ2-7,TGTGCCACCAGTCGGACAGGTATTTCCTACGAGCAGTACTTC,CATSRTGISYEQYF
once,TRBD2,17,TRBV5-1,TRBJ2-3,TGCGCCAGCAGCTTCGGACTAGCGGTACCTAGCACAGATACGCAGTATTTT,CASSFGLAVPSTDTQYF
.,.,14,TRBV11-2,TRBJ2-7,TGTGCCAGCAGCTTGGAGACGCTTTCGTACGAGCAGTACTTC,CASSLETLSYEQYF
.,TRBD2,21,TRBV9,TRBJ2-1,TGTGCCAGCAGCGTATCCCTCTCGGGGGGGACTAGCGGGAAGTTGGTCAATGAGCAGTTCTTC,CASSVSLSGGTSGKLVNEQFF
.,TRBD2,15,TRBV11-2,TRBJ2-5,TGTGCCAGCAGCCGGACTAGCGGGAGGGCAGAGACCCAATACTTC,CASSRTSGRAETQYF
many,.,14,TRBV5-5,TRBJ1-3,TGTGCCAGCAGCTTGGACAGTTCGGGAAACACCATATATTTT,CASSLDSSGNTIYF
.,TRBD2,15,TRBV18,TRBJ2-1,TGTGCCAGCTCACCCACTAGCGGAACCTACAATGAGCAGTTCTTC,CASSPTSGTYNEQFF